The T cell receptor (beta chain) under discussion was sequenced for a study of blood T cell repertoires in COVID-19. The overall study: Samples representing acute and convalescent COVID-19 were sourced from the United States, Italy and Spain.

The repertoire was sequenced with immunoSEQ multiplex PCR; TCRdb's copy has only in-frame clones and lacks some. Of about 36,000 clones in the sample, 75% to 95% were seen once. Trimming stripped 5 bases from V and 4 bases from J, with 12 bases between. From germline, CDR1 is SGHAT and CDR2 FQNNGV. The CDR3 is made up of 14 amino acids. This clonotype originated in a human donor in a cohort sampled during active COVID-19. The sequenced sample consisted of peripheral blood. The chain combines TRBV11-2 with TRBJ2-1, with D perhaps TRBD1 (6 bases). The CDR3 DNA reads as TGTGCCAGCAGCCCCCGGACAGCTTACAATGAGCAGTTCTTC. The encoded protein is CASSPRTAYNEQFF.